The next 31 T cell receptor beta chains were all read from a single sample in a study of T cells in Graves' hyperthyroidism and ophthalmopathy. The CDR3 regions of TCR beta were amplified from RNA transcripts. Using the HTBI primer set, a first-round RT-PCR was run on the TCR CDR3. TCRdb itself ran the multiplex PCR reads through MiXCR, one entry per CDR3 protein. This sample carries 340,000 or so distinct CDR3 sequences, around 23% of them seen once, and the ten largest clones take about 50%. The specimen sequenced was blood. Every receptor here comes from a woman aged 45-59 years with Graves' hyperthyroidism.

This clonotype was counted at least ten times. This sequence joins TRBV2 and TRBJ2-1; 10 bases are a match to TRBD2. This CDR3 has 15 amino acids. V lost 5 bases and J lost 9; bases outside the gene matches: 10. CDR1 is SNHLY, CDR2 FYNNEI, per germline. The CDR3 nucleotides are TGTGCCAGCAGTCAGACTAGCGGGTCCCCAAGTGAGCAGTTCTTC. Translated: CASSQTSGSPSEQFF.

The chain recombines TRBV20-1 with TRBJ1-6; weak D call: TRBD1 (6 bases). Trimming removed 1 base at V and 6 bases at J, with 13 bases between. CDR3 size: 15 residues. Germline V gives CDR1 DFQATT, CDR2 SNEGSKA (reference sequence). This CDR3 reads CSARALGQSNSPLHF. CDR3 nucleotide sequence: TGCAGTGCTAGAGCTCTCGGACAGAGTAATTCACCCCTCCACTTT.

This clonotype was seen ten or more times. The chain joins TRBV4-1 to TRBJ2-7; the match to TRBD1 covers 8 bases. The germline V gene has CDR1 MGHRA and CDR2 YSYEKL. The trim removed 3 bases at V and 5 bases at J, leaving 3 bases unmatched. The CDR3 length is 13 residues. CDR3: CASSHTGQDEQYF. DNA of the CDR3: TGCGCCAGCAGCCACACGGGACAGGACGAGCAGTACTTC.

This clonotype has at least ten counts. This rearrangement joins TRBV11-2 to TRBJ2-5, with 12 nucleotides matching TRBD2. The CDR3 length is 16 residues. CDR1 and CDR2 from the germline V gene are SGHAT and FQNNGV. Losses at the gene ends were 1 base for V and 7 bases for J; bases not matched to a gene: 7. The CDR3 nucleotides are TGTGCCAGCAGCTTAGGGACTAGCGGGGCTACTGGGACCCAGTACTTC. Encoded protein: CASSLGTSGATGTQYF. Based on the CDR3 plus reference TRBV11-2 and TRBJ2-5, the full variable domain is EAGVAQSPRYKIIEKRQSVAFWCNPISGHATLYWYQQILGQGPKLLIQFQNNGVVDDSQLPKDRFSAERLKGVDSTLKIQPAKLEDSAVYLCASSLGTSGATGTQYFGPGTRLLVL.

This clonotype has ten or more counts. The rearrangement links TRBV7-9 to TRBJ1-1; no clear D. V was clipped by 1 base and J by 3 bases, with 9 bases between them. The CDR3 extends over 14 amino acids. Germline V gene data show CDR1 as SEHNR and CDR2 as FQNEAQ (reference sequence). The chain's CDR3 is CASSLVAGDTEAFF. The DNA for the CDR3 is TGTGCCAGCAGCTTAGTTGCGGGAGACACTGAAGCTTTCTTT.

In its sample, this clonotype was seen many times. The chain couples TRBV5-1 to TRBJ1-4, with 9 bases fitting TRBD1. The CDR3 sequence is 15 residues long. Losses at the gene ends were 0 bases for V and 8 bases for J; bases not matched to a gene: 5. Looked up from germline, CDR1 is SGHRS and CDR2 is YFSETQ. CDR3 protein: CASSLGGTGREKLFF. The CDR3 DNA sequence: TGCGCCAGCAGCTTGGGAGGGACAGGGCGAGAAAAACTGTTTTTT. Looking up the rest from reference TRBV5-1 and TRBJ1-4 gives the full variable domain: KAGVTQTPRYLIKTRGQQVTLSCSPISGHRSVSWYQQTPGQGLQFLFEYFSETQRNKGNFPGRFSGRQFSNSRSEMNVSTLELGDSALYLCASSLGGTGREKLFFGSGTQLSVL.

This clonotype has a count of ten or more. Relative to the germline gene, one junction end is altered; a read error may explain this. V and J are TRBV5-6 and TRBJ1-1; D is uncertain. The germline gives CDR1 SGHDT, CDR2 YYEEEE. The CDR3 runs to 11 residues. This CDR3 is CASSLGPEAFF. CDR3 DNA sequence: TGCGCCAGCAGCTTGGGCCCTGAAGCTTTCTTT.

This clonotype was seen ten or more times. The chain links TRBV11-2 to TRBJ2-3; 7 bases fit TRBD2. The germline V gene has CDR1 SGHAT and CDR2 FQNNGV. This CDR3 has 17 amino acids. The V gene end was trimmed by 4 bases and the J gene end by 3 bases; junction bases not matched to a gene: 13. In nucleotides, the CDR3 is TGTGCCAGCAGCTCCCTACGGGGAGGGTTTAGGACAGATACGCAGTATTTT. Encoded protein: CASSSLRGGFRTDTQYF.

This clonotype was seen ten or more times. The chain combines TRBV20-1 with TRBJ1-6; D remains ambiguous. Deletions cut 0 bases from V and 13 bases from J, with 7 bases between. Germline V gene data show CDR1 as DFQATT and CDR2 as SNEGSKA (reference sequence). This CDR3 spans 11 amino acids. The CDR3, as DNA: TGCAGTGCTAGAGAAGACCGTCCCCTCCACTTT. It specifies CSAREDRPLHF.

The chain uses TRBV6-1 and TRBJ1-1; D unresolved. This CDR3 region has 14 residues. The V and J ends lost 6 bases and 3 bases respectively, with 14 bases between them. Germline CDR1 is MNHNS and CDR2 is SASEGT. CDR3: CASSGVKGYTEAFF. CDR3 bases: TGTGCCAGCAGCGGGGTCAAGGGATACACTGAAGCTTTCTTT.

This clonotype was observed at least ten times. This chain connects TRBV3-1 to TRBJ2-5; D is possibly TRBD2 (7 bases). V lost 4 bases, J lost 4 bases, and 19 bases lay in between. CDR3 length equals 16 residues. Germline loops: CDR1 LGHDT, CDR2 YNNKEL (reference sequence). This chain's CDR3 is CASSPTGRGVGETQYF. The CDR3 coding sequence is TGTGCCAGCAGCCCCACAGGGAGGGGTGTTGGAGAGACCCAGTACTTC.

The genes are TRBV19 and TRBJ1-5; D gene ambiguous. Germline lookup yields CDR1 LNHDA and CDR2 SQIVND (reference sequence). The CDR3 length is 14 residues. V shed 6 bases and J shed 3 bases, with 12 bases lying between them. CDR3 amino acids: CASSRAWSNQPQHF. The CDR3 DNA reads TGTGCCAGTAGCCGCGCTTGGTCCAATCAGCCCCAGCATTTT.

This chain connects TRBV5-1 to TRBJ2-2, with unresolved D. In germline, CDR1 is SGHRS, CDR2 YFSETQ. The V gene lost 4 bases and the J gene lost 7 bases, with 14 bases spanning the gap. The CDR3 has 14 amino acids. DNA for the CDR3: TGCGCCAGCAGCCCAATTTCCGAAGGCGGGGAGCTGTTTTTT. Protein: CASSPISEGGELFF.

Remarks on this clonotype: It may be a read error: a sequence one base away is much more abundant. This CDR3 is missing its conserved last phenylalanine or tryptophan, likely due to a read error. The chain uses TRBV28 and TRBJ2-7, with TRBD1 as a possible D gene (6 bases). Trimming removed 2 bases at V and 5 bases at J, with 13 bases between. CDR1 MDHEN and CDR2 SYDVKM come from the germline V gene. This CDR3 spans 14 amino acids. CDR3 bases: TGTGCCAGCAGTTTAAACAGGGCAGAAGACGAGCAGTACCTC. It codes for CASSLNRAEDEQYL.

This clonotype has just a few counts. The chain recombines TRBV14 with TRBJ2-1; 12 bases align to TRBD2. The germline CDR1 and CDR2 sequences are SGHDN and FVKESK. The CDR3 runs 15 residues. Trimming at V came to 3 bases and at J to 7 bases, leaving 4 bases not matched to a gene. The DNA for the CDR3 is TGTGCCAGCAGCCACCTGACTAGCGGGAGTAATGAGCAGTTCTTC. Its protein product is CASSHLTSGSNEQFF.

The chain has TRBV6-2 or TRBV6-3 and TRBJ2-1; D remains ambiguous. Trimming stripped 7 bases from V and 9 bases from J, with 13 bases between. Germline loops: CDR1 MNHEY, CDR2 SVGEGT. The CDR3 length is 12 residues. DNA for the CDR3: TGTGCCAGCAAGTTGGCAGACACTGAGCAGTTCTTC. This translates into CASKLADTEQFF.

The CDR3 spells CASRTRAPTEAFF. CDR3 bases: TGTGCCAGCAGGACCCGAGCCCCCACTGAAGCTTTCTTT. The V and J genes are TRBV6-1 and TRBJ1-1; D gene ambiguous. The CDR3 extends over 13 amino acids. CDR1 and CDR2 (germline): MNHNS, SASEGT. Between the trimmed V and J ends, which lost 6 bases and 4 bases, there was a span of 12 bases.

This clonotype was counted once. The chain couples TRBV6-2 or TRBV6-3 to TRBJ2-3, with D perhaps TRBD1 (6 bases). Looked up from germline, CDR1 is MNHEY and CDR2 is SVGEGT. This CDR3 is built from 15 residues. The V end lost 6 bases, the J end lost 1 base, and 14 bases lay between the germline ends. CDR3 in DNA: TGTGCCAGCAGGCTACAGGGCCGTGGCACAGATACGCAGTATTTT. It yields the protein CASRLQGRGTDTQYF.

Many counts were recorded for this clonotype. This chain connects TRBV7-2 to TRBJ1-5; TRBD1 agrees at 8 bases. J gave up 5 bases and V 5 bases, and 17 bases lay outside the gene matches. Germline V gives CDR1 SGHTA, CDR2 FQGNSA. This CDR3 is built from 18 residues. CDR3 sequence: CASSPKPTGRGRYQPQHF. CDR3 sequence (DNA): TGTGCCAGCAGCCCGAAACCAACGGGCAGGGGGCGGTATCAGCCCCAGCATTTT.

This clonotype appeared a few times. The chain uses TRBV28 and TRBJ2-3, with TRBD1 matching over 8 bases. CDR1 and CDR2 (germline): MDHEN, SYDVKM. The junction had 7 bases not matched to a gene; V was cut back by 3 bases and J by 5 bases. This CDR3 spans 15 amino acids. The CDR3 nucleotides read TGTGCCAGCAGTTTCTCCGGACAGGGACAAGATACGCAGTATTTT. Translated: CASSFSGQGQDTQYF.

The CDR3 region has the DNA TGTGCCAGCAGTCCCCTCCTCGAGGGTGAGCAGTTCTTC. Translation: CASSPLLEGEQFF. V gene TRBV6-9 combines with J gene TRBJ2-1, with D perhaps matching TRBD2 (5 bases). Trimming took 5 bases from V and 9 from J, leaving 14 bases between them. This CDR3 spans 13 amino acids. Per germline, CDR1 MNHGY and CDR2 SVAAGI.

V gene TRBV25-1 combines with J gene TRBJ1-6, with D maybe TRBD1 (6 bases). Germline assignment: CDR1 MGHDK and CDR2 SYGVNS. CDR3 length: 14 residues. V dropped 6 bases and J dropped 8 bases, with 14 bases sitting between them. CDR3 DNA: TGTGCCAGCAGCTCTGGGGGCTGGGATTCACCCCTCCACTTT. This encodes CASSSGGWDSPLHF.

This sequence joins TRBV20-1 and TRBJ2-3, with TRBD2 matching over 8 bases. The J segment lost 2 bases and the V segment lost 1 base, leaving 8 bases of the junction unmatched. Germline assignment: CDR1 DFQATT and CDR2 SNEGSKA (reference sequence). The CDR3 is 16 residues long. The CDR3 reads CSARVWLAGFTDTQYF. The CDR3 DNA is TGCAGTGCTAGAGTATGGCTAGCGGGCTTCACAGATACGCAGTATTTT.

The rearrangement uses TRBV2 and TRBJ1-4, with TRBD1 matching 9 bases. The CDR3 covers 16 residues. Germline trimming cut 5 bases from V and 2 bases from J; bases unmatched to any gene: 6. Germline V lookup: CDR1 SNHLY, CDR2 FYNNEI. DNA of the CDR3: TGTGCCAGCAGTCGGACAGGGGAGGTCACTAATGAAAAACTGTTTTTT. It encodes CASSRTGEVTNEKLFF.

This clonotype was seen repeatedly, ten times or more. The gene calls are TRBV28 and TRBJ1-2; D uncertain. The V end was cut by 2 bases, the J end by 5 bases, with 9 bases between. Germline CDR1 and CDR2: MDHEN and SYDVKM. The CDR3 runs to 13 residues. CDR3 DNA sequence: TGTGCCAGCAGTTTAGGCAGCACTTATGGCTACACCTTC. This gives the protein CASSLGSTYGYTF.

The CDR3 region has the DNA TGTGCCAGCTTAAAAACTAGTGGCGGGTACGAGCAGTACTTC. Amino acid sequence: CASLKTSGGYEQYF. This chain connects TRBV27 to TRBJ2-7; weak D call: TRBD2 (5 bases). Germline values: CDR1 MNHEY, CDR2 SMNVEV (reference sequence). The CDR3 covers 14 residues. Trimming took 8 bases from V and 4 from J, leaving 18 bases between them.

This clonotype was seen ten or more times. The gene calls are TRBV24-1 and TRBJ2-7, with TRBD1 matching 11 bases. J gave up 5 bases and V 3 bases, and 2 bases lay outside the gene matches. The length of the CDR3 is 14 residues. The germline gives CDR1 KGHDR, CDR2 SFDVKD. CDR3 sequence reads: CATSDPGQGDEQYF. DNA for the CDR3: TGTGCCACCAGTGATCCGGGACAGGGGGACGAGCAGTACTTC.

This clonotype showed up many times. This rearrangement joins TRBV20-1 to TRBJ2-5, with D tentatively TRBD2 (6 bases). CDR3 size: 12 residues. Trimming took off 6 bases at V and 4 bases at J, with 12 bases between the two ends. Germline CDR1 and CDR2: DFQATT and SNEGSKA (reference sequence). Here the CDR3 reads CSAGRIGETQYF. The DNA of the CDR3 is TGCAGTGCCGGGAGAATAGGAGAGACCCAGTACTTC.

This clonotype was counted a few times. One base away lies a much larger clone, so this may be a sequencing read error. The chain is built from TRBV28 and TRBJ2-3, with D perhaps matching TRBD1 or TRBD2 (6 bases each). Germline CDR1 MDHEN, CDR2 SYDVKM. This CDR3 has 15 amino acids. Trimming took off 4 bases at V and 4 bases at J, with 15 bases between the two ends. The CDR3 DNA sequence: TGTGCCAGCAGTTCGGCAGGGGAGGTGTCAGATACGCAGTATTTT. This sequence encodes CASSSAGEVSDTQYF.

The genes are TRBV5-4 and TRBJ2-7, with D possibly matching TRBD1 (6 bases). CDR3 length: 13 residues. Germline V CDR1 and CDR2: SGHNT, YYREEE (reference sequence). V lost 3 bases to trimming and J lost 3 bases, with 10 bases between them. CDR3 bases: TGTGCCAGCAGCTCAGGGGTTGTCTACGAGCAGTACTTC. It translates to CASSSGVVYEQYF.

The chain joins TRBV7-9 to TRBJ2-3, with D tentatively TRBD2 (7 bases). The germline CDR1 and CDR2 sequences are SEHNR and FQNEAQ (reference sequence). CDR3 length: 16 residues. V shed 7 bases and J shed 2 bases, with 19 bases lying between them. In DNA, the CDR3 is TGTGCCAGCACCCCGCCGGGGGGCGCGACCACAGATACGCAGTATTTT. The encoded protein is CASTPPGGATTDTQYF.